The 20 T cell receptor beta chains given below trace back to one sample, sequenced in a study of CXCR3-negative and CXCR3-positive naive CD8 T cells. Their antigens remain unidentified. Findings of the study overall: CXCR3-negative naive cells had less hydrophobic TRB CDR3s than did CXCR3-positive naive cells.

The authors made the TRB cDNA libraries by 5' RACE using UMI labels. TCRdb reworked the 5' RACE reads into one entry per CDR3 protein, no DNA. The listing contains 100,000 or so distinct CDR3 sequences. What was sequenced was naive CXCR3+ CD8+ T cells from blood. Subset denoted: CD45RO-CCR7+CD27+CD95- naive CD8+ T cells expressing CXCR3 (TNR3+). Receptor source: a human donor in good health. Some clones in this sample may be carry-over from other donors' samples.

V usage is TRBV6-5 and J usage is TRBJ2-7; TCRdb's assignment of TRBD1 cannot be checked, as there is no DNA. The CDR3 has 15 residues. Germline assignment: CDR1 MNHEY and CDR2 SVGAGI. The CDR3 sequence: CASSYSNGATYEQYF.

The chain joins TRBV7-6 to TRBJ1-1; TCRdb outputs TRBD1, but without DNA this stays unchecked. This CDR3 region has 14 residues. Germline CDR1 is SGHVS and CDR2 is FNYEAQ. The CDR3: CASGLNGDALQAFF.

This chain links TRBV12-3 or TRBV12-4 with TRBJ1-1; TCRdb proposes TRBD1, but this gene call is untestable without DNA. This CDR3 is 11 amino acids long. The CDR3 protein is CASSLDREAFF.

The chain recombines TRBV6-6 with TRBJ2-7; TCRdb's D call of TRBD1 is untestable without DNA. Germline assignment: CDR1 MNHNY and CDR2 SVGAGI (reference sequence). This CDR3 contains 11 residues. CDR3 residues: CASSYQGEQYF.

The J gene is TRBJ1-1, the V gene TRBV29-1; without DNA, the TCRdb call of TRBD1 cannot be checked. The length of the CDR3 is 12 residues. Looked up from germline, CDR1 is SQVTM and CDR2 is ANQGSEA. The CDR3 region is CSVLTRTDEAFF. The full variable domain, with the rest looked up from reference TRBV29-1 and TRBJ1-1, is SAVISQKPSRDICQRGTSLTIQCQVDSQVTMMFWYRQQPGQSLTLIATANQGSEATYESGFVIDKFPISRPNLTFSTLTVSNMSPEDSSIYLCSVLTRTDEAFFGQGTRLTVV.

The chain uses TRBV9 and TRBJ2-1; the D call of TRBD2 rests on TCRdb alone, since no DNA is present to check it. Germline values: CDR1 SGDLS, CDR2 YYNGEE. This CDR3 is 15 amino acids long. CDR3 sequence reads: CASSEGLAAYNEQFF.

The CDR3 here is CASSPGTSGRADEQFF. The chain links TRBV11-3 to TRBJ2-1; TCRdb's D gene call, TRBD2, goes unchecked for lack of DNA. The CDR3 contains 16 residues. CDR1 and CDR2 from the germline V gene are SGHNT and YENEEA.

This chain connects TRBV7-6 to TRBJ2-5; TCRdb picks TRBD1, but there is no DNA to check that call. The CDR3 runs 15 residues. CDR1 and CDR2 from the germline V gene are SGHVS and FNYEAQ. The CDR3 protein is CASSLVVVGAETQYF. The full variable domain, completed using reference TRBV7-6 and TRBJ2-5, is GAGVSQSPRYKVTKRGQDVALRCDPISGHVSLYWYRQALGQGPEFLTYFNYEAQQDKSGLPNDRFSAERPEGSISTLTIQRTEQRDSAMYRCASSLVVVGAETQYFGPGTRLLVL.

V usage is TRBV4-1 and J usage is TRBJ1-4; TCRdb calls TRBD1, which cannot be checked without DNA. The CDR3 has 15 residues. CDR1 is MGHRA, CDR2 YSYEKL, per germline. CDR3 region: CASSQKTGGAEKLFF.

This chain joins TRBV12-3 or TRBV12-4 and TRBJ1-1; the TRBD1 assignment by TCRdb is unverifiable without DNA. CDR3 length: 14 amino acids. The chain's CDR3 is CASSFQGGQSEAFF.

V gene TRBV29-1 combines with J gene TRBJ2-6; TCRdb returns TRBD1, unconfirmable since there is no DNA. The CDR3 runs 15 residues. CDR1 and CDR2 from the germline V gene are SQVTM and ANQGSEA. This chain's CDR3 is CSVQDRGTGANVLTF.

The gene calls are TRBV12-5 and TRBJ2-2. The CDR3 is 15 amino acids. Germline V lookup: CDR1 LGHNT, CDR2 FRNRAP. CDR3 in amino acids: CASGFYPENTGELFF.

The chain employs TRBV5-1 and TRBJ2-7; TCRdb returns TRBD2, unconfirmable since there is no DNA. Germline V gives CDR1 SGHRS, CDR2 YFSETQ. The CDR3 consists of 14 residues. The CDR3 sequence: CASSSSGGATEQYF.

This chain uses TRBV6-6 with TRBJ1-2. The CDR3 has 17 amino acids. Germline V gene lookup returns CDR1 MNHNY and CDR2 SVGAGI (reference sequence). CDR3 amino acids: CASSYGMRGPPNYGYTF.

The J gene is TRBJ2-2, the V gene TRBV29-1. The CDR3 contains 13 residues. Germline CDR1 reads SQVTM; CDR2 reads ANQGSEA. CDR3 amino acids: CSVVSGNTGELFF.

The chain links TRBV7-9 to TRBJ2-3. The length of the CDR3 is 13 residues. Per germline, CDR1 SEHNR and CDR2 FQNEAQ (reference sequence). CDR3 sequence: CASSLEGRNTQYF.

The chain recombines TRBV10-3 with TRBJ2-2; TCRdb picks TRBD1, but there is no DNA to check that call. The CDR3 is 21 amino acids. Germline assignment: CDR1 ENHRY and CDR2 SYGVKD. This chain's CDR3 is CAISELRGTEATQANTGELFF.

The chain is built from TRBV29-1 and TRBJ1-6; TCRdb selects TRBD1, and the lack of DNA leaves this call unchecked. CDR3 length equals 12 residues. The germline gives CDR1 SQVTM, CDR2 ANQGSEA. CDR3 region: CSVETPGSPLHF. Full variable domain (outside the CDR3, taken from reference TRBV29-1 and TRBJ1-6): SAVISQKPSRDICQRGTSLTIQCQVDSQVTMMFWYRQQPGQSLTLIATANQGSEATYESGFVIDKFPISRPNLTFSTLTVSNMSPEDSSIYLCSVETPGSPLHFGNGTRLTVT.

CDR3 protein: CAISESNYEQYF. The V gene is TRBV10-3, the J gene TRBJ2-7. Germline lookup yields CDR1 ENHRY and CDR2 SYGVKD. The CDR3 sequence is 12 residues long.

This chain connects TRBV7-7 to TRBJ2-1; the D gene TCRdb calls, TRBD2, cannot be checked with no DNA. This CDR3 region has 17 residues. Germline V gene lookup returns CDR1 SSHAT and CDR2 FNYEAQ (reference sequence). The CDR3 spells CASSSGLAGTRGNEQFF.